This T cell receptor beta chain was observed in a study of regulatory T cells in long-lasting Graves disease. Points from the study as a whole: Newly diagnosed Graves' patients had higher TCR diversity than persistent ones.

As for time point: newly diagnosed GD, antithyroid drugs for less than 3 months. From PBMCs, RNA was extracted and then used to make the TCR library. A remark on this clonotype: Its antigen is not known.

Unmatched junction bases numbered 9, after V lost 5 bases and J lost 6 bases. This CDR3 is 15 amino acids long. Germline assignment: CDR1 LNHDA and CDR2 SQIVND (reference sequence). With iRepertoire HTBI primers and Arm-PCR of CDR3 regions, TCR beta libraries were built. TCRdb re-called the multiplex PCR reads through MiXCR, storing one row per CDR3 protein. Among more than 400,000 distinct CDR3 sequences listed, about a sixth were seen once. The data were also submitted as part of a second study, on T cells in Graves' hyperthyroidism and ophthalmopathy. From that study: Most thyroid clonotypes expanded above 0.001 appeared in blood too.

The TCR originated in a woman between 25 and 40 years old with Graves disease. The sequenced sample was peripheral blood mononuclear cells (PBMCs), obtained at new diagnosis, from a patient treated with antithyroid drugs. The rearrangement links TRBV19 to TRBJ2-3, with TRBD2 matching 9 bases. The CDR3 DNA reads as TGTGCCAGTAGTGGGCCAGCGGGAGGCTCTGATACGCAGTATTTT. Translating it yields CASSGPAGGSDTQYF. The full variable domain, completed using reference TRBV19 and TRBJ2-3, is DGGITQSPKYLFRKEGQNVTLSCEQNLNHDAMYWYRQDPGQGLRLIYYSQIVNDFQKGDIAEGYSVSREKKESFPLTVTSAQKNPTAFYLCASSGPAGGSDTQYFGPGTRLTVL.